The source of this TCR beta chain is a study of cytomegalovirus exposure and HLA in healthy donors. Primers for the PCR totalled 60 Vbeta and 13 Jbeta. TCRdb's table, derived via immunoSEQ multiplex PCR, lists solely in-frame clones and lacks some. Here the sample spans 210,000 or so clones, approximately 84% being singletons. Concerning this clone: The antigen is undetermined.

Findings of the study overall: Sequences of the TCR beta chain were said to predict the HLA-A and HLA-B alleles of most subjects accurately. A later analysis showed HLA-associated TCR beta chains outstripping equally common others in clonal expansion. In presence/absence analyses, roughly uniform sequencing depth across donors was assumed.

Sequencing was performed on PBMCs. The source of this sequence is a middle-aged woman in good health and CMV-seronegative.

CDR3 nucleotides: TGTGCCAGCAGCTACAGGGTAGGGTACACTGAAGCTTTCTTT. Protein sequence: CASSYRVGYTEAFF. The rearrangement uses TRBV7-9 and TRBJ1-1, with D maybe TRBD1 (6 bases). The germline V gene has CDR1 SEHNR and CDR2 FQNEAQ (reference sequence). The CDR3 is made up of 14 amino acids. V lost 4 bases and J lost 3, with 12 bases in between.